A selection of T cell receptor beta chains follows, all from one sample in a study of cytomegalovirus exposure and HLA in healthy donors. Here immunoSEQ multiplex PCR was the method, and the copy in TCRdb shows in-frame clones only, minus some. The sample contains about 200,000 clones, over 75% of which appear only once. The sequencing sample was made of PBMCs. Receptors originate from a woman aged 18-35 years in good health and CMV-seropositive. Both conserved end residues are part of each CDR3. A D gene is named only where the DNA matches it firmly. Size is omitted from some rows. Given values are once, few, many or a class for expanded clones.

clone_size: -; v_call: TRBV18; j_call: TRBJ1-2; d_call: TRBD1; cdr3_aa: CASSRDRANYGYTF; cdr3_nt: TGTGCCAGCTCACGAGACAGGGCAAACTATGGCTACACCTTC
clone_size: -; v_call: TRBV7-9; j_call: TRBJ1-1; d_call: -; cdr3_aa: CASSLRGGDQGNTEAFF; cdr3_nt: TGTGCCAGCAGCCTCAGGGGTGGGGATCAAGGGAACACTGAAGCTTTCTTT
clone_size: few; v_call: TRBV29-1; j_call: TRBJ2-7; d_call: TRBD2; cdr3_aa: CSVRELAGDSYEQYF; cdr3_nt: TGCAGCGTTAGGGAACTAGCGGGGGACTCCTACGAGCAGTACTTC
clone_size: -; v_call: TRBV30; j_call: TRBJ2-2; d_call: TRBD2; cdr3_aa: CAWKREVTGELFF; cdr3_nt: TGTGCCTGGAAACGGGAGGTGACCGGGGAGCTGTTTTTT
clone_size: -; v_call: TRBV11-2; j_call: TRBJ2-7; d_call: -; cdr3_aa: CASSSTTFRAYEQYF; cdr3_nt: TGTGCCAGCAGCTCCACTACCTTCAGGGCTTACGAGCAGTACTTC
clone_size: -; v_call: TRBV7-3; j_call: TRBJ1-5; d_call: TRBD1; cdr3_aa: CASSETGGTQPQHF; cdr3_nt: TGTGCCAGCAGCGAGACAGGGGGCACTCAGCCCCAGCATTTT
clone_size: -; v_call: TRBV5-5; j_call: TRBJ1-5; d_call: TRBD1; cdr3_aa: CASSDGTGDNQPQHF; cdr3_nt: TGTGCCAGCAGTGATGGAACAGGGGACAATCAGCCCCAGCATTTT
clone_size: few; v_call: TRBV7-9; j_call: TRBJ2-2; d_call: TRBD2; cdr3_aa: CASGSLRGAGELFF; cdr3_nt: TGTGCCAGCGGTAGCTTGCGGGGGGCCGGGGAGCTGTTTTTT
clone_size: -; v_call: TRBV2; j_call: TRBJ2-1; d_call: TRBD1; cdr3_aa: CASSEALQGTDNEQFF; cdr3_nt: TGTGCCAGCAGTGAAGCGCTTCAAGGGACAGACAATGAGCAGTTCTTC
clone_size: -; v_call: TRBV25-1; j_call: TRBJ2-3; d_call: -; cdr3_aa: CASSETGVSTDTQYF; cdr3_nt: TGTGCCAGCAGTGAGACGGGAGTAAGCACAGATACGCAGTATTTT
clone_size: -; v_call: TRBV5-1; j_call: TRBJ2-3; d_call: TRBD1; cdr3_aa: CASSLVGTGEVPDTQYF; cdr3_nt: TGCGCCAGCAGCTTGGTCGGGACAGGGGAAGTACCAGATACGCAGTATTTT
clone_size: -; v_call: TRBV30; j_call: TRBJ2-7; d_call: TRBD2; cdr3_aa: CAWSMNSGGIQEQYF; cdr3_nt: TGTGCCTGGAGTATGAATAGCGGGGGGATTCAAGAGCAGTACTTC
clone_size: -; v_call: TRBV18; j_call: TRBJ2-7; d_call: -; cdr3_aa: CASSPTGTYYEQYF; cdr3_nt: TGTGCCAGCTCCCCAACCGGGACTTACTACGAGCAGTACTTC
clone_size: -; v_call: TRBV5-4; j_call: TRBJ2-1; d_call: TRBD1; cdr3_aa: CASSQTGTVGEQFF; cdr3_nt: TGTGCCAGCAGCCAGACAGGGACGGTTGGTGAGCAGTTCTTC
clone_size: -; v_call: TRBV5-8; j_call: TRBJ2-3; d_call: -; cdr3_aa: CASSAPGDTQYF; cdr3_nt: TGTGCCAGCAGCGCCCCCGGAGATACGCAGTATTTT
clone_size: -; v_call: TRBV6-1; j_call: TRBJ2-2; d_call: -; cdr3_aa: CASRGNTGELFF; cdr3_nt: TGTGCCTCTAGGGGTAACACCGGGGAGCTGTTTTTT
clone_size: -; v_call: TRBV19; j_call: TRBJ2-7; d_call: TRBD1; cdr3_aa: CASSPGTGLYEQYF; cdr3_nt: TGTGCCAGTAGTCCGGGGACAGGACTCTACGAGCAGTACTTC
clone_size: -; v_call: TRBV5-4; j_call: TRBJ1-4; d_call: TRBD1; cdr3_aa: CASSITGTGNEKLFF; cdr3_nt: TGTGCCAGCAGCATTACCGGGACAGGAAATGAAAAACTGTTTTTT
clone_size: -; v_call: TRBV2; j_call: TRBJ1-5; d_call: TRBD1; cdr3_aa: CASSEGTGGPVGNQPQHF; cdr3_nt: TGTGCCAGCAGTGAAGGGACAGGGGGGCCGGTTGGGAATCAGCCCCAGCATTTT
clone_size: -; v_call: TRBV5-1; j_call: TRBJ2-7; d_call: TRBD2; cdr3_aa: CASSLTRGEQYF; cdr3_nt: TGCGCCAGCAGCCTAACGCGGGGGGAGCAGTACTTC
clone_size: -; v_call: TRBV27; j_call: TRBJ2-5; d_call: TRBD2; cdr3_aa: CASSFAGRESETQYF; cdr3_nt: TGTGCCAGCAGTTTTGCGGGGCGGGAGTCCGAGACCCAGTACTTC
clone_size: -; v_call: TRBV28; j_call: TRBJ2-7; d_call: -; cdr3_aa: CASSSRAYEQYF; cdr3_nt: TGTGCCAGCTCCAGCAGGGCCTACGAGCAGTACTTC
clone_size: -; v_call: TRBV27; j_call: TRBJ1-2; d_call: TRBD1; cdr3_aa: CASSFQDRVHGYTF; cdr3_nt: TGTGCCAGCAGTTTCCAAGACAGGGTCCATGGCTACACCTTC
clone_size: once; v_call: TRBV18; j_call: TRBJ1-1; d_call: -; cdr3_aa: CASSPAITEENTEAFF; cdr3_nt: TGTGCCAGCTCACCAGCAATAACAGAAGAGAACACTGAAGCTTTCTTT
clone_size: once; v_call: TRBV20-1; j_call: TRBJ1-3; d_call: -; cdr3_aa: CSACYGNTIYF; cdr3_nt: TGCAGTGCCTGTTATGGAAACACCATATATTTT
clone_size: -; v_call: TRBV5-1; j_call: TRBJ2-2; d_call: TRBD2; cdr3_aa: CASSLDGVAGGELFF; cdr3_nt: TGCGCCAGCAGCTTGGATGGAGTAGCGGGAGGGGAGCTGTTTTTT
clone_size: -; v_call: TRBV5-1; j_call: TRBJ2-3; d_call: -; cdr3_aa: CASSLGGKDTDTQYF; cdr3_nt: TGCGCCAGCAGCTTAGGAGGGAAGGACACAGATACGCAGTATTTT
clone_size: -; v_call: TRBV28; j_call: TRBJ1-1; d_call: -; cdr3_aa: CASRDRDIDPEAFF; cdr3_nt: TGTGCCAGCAGAGACCGGGACATCGACCCTGAAGCTTTCTTT
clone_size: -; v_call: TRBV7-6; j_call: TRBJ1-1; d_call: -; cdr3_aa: CATQQNAMNTEAFF; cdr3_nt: TGTGCCACGCAACAGAATGCTATGAACACTGAAGCTTTCTTT
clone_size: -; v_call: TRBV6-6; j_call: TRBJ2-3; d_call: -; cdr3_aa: CASSYSPRARDTQYF; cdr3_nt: TGTGCCAGCAGTTACTCCCCGAGGGCTCGAGATACGCAGTATTTT
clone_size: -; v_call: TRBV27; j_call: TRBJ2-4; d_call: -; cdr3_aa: CASSLIGAKNIQYF; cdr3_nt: TGTGCCAGCAGTTTAATCGGGGCCAAAAACATTCAGTACTTC
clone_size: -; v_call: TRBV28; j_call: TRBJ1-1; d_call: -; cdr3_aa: CASRAAGGTEAFF; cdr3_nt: TGTGCCAGCAGGGCGGCGGGGGGAACTGAAGCTTTCTTT
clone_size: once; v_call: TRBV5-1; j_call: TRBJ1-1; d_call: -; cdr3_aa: CASSLRTANTEAFF; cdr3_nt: TGCGCCAGCAGCTTGCGAACAGCGAACACTGAAGCTTTCTTT
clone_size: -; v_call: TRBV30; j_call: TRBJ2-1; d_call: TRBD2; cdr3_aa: CAWSSGGKQFF; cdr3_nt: TGTGCCTGGAGTTCGGGAGGGAAGCAGTTCTTC
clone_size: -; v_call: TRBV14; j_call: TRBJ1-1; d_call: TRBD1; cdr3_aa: CASSQSRGGADTEAFF; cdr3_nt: TGTGCCAGCAGCCAATCGAGAGGGGGCGCGGACACTGAAGCTTTCTTT
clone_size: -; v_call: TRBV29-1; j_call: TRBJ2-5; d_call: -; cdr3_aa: CSVDMAAEETQYF; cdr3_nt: TGCAGCGTTGATATGGCCGCGGAAGAGACCCAGTACTTC
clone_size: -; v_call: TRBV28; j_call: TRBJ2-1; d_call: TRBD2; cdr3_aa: CASRQGGSGGGRSYNEQFF; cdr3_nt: TGTGCCAGCAGACAGGGTGGGAGCGGGGGGGGGCGCTCCTACAATGAGCAGTTCTTC
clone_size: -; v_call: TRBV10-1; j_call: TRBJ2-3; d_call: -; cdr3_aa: CASSQTAPGGTDTQYF; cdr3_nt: TGCGCCAGCTCACAGACGGCACCCGGTGGCACAGATACGCAGTATTTT
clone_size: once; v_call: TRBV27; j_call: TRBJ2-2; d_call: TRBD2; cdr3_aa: CASKGLAGTGELFF; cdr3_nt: TGTGCCAGCAAAGGGCTAGCGGGGACCGGGGAGCTGTTTTTT
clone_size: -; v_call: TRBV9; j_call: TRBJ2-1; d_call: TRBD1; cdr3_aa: CASSPRTGKSEQFF; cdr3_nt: TGTGCCAGCAGCCCCCGGACAGGGAAGAGTGAGCAGTTCTTC
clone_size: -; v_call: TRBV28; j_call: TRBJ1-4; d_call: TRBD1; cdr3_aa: CASSLGDRGYGKLFF; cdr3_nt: TGTGCCAGCAGTTTAGGGGACAGGGGCTACGGAAAACTGTTTTTT
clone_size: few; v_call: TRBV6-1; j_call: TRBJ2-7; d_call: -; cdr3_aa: CASSELDRSEQYF; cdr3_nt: TGTGCCAGCAGTGAACTCGACAGGTCCGAGCAGTACTTC
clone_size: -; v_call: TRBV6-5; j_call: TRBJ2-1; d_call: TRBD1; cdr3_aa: CASSYGVQGAGEQFF; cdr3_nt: TGTGCCAGCAGTTACGGGGTACAGGGGGCTGGTGAGCAGTTCTTC
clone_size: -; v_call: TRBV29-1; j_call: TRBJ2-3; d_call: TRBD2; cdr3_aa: CSVEVGGRASDTQYF; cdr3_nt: TGCAGCGTTGAAGTCGGCGGGAGGGCGTCAGATACGCAGTATTTT
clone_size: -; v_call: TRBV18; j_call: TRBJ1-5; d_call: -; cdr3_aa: CASSPYGGDYSNQPQHF; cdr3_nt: TGTGCCAGCTCACCCTACGGCGGGGACTATAGCAATCAGCCCCAGCATTTT
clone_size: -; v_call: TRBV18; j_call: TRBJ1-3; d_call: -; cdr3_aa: CASSANGASATIYF; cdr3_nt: TGTGCCAGCTCAGCAAATGGGGCGTCGGCCACCATATATTTT
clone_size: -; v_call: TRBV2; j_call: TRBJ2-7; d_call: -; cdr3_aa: CASSPRASNEQYF; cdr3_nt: TGTGCCAGCAGTCCCCGCGCGTCAAACGAGCAGTACTTC
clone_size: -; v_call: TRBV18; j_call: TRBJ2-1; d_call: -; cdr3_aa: CASSAGVNPNNEQFF; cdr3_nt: TGTGCCAGCTCGGCAGGGGTGAACCCAAACAATGAGCAGTTCTTC
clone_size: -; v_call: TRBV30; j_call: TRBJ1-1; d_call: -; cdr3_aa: CAWTRGGETEAFF; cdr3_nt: TGTGCCTGGACCCGCGGAGGGGAAACTGAAGCTTTCTTT
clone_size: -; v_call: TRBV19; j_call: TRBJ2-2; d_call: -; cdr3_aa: CASRWAGTGELFF; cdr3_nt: TGTGCCAGTAGGTGGGCTGGCACCGGGGAGCTGTTTTTT
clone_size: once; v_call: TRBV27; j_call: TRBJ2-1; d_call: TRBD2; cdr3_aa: CASSAGTSGYNEQFF; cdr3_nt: TGTGCCAGCAGTGCCGGGACTAGCGGCTACAATGAGCAGTTCTTC
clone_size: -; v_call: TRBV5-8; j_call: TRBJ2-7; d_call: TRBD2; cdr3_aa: CASTLGLAGHEQYF; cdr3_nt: TGTGCCAGCACCCTCGGGCTAGCGGGACACGAGCAGTACTTC
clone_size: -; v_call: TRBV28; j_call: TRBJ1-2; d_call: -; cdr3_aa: CASSLSQGRGYGYTF; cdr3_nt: TGTGCCAGCAGTTTATCACAGGGTAGAGGATATGGCTACACCTTC
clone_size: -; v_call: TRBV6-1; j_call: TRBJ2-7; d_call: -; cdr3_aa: CASSEGSFRLGYEQYF; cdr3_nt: TGTGCCAGCAGTGAAGGCTCTTTTCGACTAGGCTACGAGCAGTACTTC
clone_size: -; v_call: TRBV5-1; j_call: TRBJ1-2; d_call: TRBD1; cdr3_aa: CASSLARTGVLYGYTF; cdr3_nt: TGCGCCAGCAGCTTGGCAAGGACAGGGGTTCTCTATGGCTACACCTTC
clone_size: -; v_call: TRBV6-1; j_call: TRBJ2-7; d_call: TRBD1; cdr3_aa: CAIALTGGTYEQYF; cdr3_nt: TGTGCCATTGCCCTGACAGGGGGCACCTACGAGCAGTACTTC
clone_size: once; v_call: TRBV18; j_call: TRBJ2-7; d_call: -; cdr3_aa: CASSPGSHSYEQYF; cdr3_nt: TGTGCCAGCTCACCAGGGAGTCACAGTTACGAGCAGTACTTC
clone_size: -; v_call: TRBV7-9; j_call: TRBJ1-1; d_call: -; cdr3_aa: CASSLAGGGANTEAFF; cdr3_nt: TGTGCCAGCAGCTTAGCGGGAGGGGGGGCGAACACTGAAGCTTTCTTT